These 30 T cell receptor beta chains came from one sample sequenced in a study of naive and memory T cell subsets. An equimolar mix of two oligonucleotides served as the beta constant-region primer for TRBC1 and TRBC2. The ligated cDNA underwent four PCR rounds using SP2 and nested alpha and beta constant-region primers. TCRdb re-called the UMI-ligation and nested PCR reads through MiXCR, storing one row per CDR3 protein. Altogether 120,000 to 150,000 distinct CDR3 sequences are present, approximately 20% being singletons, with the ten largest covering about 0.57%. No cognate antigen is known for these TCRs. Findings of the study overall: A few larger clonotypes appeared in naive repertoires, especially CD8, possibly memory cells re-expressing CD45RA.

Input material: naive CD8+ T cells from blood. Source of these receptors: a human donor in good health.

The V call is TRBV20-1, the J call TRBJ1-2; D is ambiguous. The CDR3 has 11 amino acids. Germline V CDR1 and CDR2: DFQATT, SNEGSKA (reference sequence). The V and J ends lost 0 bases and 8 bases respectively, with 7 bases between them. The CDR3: CSARDAGGYTF. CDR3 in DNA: TGCAGTGCTAGAGATGCGGGGGGCTACACCTTC.

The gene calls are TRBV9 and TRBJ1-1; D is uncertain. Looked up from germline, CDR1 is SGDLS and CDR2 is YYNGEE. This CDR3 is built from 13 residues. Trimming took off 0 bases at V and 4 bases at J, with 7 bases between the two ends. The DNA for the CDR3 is TGTGCCAGCAGCGTAGCATGGGGCACTGAAGCTTTCTTT. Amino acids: CASSVAWGTEAFF.

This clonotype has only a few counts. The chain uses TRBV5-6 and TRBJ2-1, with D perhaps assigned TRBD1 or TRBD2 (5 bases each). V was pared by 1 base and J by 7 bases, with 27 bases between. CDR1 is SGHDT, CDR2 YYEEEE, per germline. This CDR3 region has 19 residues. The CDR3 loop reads CASSLIGADRIALWNEQFF. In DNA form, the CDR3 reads TGTGCCAGCAGCTTGATCGGGGCAGATAGAATCGCCCTTTGGAATGAGCAGTTCTTC.

Written as DNA, the CDR3 is TGCGCCAGCAGCCAAGAGAATAGCGGGGTGAGTGAGGAGCAGTACTTC. This translates into CASSQENSGVSEEQYF. The V and J genes are TRBV4-1 and TRBJ2-7, with 8 bases that match TRBD2. CDR3 size: 16 residues. Germline lookup yields CDR1 MGHRA and CDR2 YSYEKL. J gave up 7 bases and V 0 bases, and 11 bases lay outside the gene matches.

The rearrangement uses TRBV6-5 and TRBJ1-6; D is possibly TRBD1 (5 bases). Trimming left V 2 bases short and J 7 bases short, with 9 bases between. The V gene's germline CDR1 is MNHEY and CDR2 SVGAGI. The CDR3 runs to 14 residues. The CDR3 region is CASSYRGWNSPLHF. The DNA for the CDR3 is TGTGCCAGCAGTTACAGGGGTTGGAATTCACCCCTCCACTTT.

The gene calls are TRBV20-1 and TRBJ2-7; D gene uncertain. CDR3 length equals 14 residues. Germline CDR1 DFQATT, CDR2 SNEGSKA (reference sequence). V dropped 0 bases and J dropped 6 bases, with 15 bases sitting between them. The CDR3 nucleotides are TGCAGTGCTAGAGATTTGGCTGGCTACGTCGAGCAGTACTTC. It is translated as CSARDLAGYVEQYF.

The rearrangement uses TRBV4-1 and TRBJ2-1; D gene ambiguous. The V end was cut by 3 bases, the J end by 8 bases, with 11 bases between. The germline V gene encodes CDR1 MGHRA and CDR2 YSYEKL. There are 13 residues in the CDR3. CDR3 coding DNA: TGCGCCAGCAGCCACGGGCCCGGCGATGAGCAGTTCTTC. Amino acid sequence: CASSHGPGDEQFF.

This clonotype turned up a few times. The CDR3 DNA sequence: TGTGCCAGCAGGCTTCTCGGGAGCACAGATACGCAGTATTTT. The encoded protein is CASRLLGSTDTQYF. The chain carries TRBV12-3 or TRBV12-4 and TRBJ2-3; D is unresolved. V shed 6 bases and J shed 0 bases, with 10 bases lying between them. The CDR3 has 14 residues.

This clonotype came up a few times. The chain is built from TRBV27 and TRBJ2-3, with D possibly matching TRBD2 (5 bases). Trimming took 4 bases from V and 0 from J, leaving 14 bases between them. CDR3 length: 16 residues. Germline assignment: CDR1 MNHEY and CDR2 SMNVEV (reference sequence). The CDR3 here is CASSSWTDLSTDTQYF. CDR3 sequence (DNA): TGTGCCAGCAGTTCGTGGACTGACTTGAGCACAGATACGCAGTATTTT.

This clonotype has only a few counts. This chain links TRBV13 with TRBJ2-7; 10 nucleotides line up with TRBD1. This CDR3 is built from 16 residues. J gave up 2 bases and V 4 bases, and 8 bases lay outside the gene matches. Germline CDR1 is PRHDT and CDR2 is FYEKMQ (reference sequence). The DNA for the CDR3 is TGTGCCAGCAGCTCGCCCGGACAGGGGGTAGCCTACGAGCAGTACTTC. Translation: CASSSPGQGVAYEQYF. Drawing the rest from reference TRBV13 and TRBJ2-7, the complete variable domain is AAGVIQSPRHLIKEKRETATLKCYPIPRHDTVYWYQQGPGQDPQFLISFYEKMQSDKGSIPDRFSAQQFSDYHSELNMSSLELGDSALYFCASSSPGQGVAYEQYFGPGTRLTVT.

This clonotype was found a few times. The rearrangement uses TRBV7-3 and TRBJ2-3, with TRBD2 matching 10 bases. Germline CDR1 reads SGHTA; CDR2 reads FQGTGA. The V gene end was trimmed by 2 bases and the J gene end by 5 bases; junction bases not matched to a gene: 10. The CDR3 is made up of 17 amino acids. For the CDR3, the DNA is TGTGCCAGCAGCTTAGGTCTTTCTAGCGGGAGTCAAGATACGCAGTATTTT. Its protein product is CASSLGLSSGSQDTQYF.

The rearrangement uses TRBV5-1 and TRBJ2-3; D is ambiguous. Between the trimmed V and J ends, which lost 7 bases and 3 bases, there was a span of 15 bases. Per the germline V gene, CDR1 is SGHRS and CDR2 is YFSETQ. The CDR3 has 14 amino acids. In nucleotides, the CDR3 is TGCGCCAGCGCCTTCGTCGACTTAACAGATACGCAGTATTTT. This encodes CASAFVDLTDTQYF. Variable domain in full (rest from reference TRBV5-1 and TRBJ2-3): KAGVTQTPRYLIKTRGQQVTLSCSPISGHRSVSWYQQTPGQGLQFLFEYFSETQRNKGNFPGRFSGRQFSNSRSEMNVSTLELGDSALYLCASAFVDLTDTQYFGPGTRLTVL.

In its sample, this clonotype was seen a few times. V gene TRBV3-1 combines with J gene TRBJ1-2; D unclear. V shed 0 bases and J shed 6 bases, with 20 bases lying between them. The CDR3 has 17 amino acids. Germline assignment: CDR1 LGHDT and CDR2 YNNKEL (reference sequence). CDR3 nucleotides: TGTGCCAGCAGCCAAGATAGGGAAGGGTTGAACATGAATGGCTACACCTTC. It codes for CASSQDREGLNMNGYTF.

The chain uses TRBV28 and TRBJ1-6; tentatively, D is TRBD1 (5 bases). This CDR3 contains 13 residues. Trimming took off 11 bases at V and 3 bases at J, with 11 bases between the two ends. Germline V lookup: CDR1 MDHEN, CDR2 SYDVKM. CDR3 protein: CASKTVYNSPLHF. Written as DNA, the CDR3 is TGTGCCTCAAAGACAGTCTATAATTCACCCCTCCACTTT. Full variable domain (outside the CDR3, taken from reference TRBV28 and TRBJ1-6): DVKVTQSSRYLVKRTGEKVFLECVQDMDHENMFWYRQDPGLGLRLIYFSYDVKMKEKGDIPEGYSVSREKKERFSLILESASTNQTSMYLCASKTVYNSPLHFGNGTRLTVT.

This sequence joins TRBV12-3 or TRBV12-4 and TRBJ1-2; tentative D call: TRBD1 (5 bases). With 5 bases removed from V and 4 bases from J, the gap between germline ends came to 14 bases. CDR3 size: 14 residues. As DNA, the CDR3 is TGTGCCAGCAGTCTCTCCCTGACAGTCTATGGCTACACCTTC. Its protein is CASSLSLTVYGYTF.

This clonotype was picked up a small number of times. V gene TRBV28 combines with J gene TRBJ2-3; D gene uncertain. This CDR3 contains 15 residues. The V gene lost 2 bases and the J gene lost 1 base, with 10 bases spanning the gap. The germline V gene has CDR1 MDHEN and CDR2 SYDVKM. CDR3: CASSLDSLGTDTQYF. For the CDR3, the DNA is TGTGCCAGCAGTTTAGATAGCCTGGGCACAGATACGCAGTATTTT.

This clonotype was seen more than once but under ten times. The CDR3 DNA is TGCAGCGTTGAACGGTCCAACATGAACACTGAAGCTTTCTTT. Its protein product is CSVERSNMNTEAFF. This chain joins TRBV29-1 and TRBJ1-1; D gene ambiguous. The germline gives CDR1 SQVTM, CDR2 ANQGSEA. V lost 2 bases and J lost 0, with 10 bases in between. There are 14 residues in the CDR3.

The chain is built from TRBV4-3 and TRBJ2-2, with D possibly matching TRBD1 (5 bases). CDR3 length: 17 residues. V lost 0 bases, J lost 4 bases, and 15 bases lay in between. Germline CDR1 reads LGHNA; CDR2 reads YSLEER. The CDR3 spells CASSQDPYGAATGELFF. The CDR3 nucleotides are TGCGCCAGCAGCCAAGATCCATATGGGGCAGCCACCGGGGAGCTGTTTTTT.

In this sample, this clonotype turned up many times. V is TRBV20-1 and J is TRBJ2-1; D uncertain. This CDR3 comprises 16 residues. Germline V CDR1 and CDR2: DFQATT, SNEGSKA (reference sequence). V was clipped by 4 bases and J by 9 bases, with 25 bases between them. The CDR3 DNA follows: TGCAGTGCTACCCCCCTGGGGTTTAGCCCCATCGCTGAGCAGTTCTTC. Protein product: CSATPLGFSPIAEQFF.

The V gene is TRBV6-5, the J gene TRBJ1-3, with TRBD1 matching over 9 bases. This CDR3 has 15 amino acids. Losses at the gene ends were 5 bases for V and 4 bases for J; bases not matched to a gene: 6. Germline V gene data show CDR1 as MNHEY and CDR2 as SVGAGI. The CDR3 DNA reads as TGTGCCAGCAGTCCAGGACAGGGGTACGGAAACACCATATATTTT. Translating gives CASSPGQGYGNTIYF.

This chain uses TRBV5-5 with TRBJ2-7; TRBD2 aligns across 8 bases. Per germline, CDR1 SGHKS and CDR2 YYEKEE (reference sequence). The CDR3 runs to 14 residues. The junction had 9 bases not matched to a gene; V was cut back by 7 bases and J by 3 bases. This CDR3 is CASGELADIYEQYF. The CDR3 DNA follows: TGTGCCAGCGGGGAACTAGCGGATATCTACGAGCAGTACTTC.

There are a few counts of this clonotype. The CDR3 DNA sequence: TGCGCCAGCAGCTTGGCCAGAAGAGGTCCCGGGGAGCTGTTTTTT. Amino acids: CASSLARRGPGELFF. The genes are TRBV5-1 and TRBJ2-2; D call uncertain. The ends were cut back, 0 bases at V and 6 bases at J, with 12 bases in the middle. Germline CDR1 reads SGHRS; CDR2 reads YFSETQ. CDR3 length: 15 amino acids.

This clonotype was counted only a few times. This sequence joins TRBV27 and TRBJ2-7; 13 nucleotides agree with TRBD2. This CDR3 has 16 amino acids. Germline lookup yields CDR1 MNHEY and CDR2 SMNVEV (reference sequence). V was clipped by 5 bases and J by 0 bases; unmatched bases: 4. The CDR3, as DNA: TGTGCCAGCAGTCCAGGACTAGCGGGGGCCTCCTACGAGCAGTACTTC. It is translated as CASSPGLAGASYEQYF.

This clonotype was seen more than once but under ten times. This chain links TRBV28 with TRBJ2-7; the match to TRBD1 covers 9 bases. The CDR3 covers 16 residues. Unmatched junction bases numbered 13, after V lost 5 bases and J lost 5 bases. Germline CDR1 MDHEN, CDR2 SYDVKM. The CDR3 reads CASSTSYRDRVHEQYF. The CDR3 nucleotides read TGTGCCAGCAGTACGTCATACCGGGACAGGGTGCACGAGCAGTACTTC.

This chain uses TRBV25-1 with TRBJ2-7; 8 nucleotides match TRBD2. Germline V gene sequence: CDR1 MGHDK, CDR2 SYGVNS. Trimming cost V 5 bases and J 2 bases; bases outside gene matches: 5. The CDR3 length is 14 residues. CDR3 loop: CASSPAGDPYEQYF. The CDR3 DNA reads TGTGCCAGCAGTCCAGCGGGAGACCCCTACGAGCAGTACTTC.

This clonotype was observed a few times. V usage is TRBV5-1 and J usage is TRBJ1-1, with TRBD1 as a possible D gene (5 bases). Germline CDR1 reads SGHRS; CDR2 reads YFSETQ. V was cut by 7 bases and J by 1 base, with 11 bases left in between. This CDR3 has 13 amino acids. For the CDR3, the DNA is TGCGCCAGCGCCCTTGGGGGGAACACTGAAGCTTTCTTT. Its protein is CASALGGNTEAFF.

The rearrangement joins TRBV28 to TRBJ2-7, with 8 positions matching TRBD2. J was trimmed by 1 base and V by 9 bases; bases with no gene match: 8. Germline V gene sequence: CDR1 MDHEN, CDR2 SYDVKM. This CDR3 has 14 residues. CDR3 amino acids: CASSGLAESYEQYF. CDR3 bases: TGTGCCAGTTCAGGACTAGCTGAATCCTACGAGCAGTACTTC.

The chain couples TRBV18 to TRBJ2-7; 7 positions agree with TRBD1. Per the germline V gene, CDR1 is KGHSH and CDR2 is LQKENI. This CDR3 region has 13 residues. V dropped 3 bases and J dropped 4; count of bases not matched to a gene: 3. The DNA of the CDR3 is TGTGCCAGCTCACCGACGACAGGGTACGAGCAGTACTTC. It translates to CASSPTTGYEQYF.

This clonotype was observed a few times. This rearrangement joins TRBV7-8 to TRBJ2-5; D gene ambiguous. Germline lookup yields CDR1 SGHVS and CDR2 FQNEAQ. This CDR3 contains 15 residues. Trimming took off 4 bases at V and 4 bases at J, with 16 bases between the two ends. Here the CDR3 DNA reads TGTGCCAGCAGCTCCCTTGATTGGGGAAGAGAGACCCAGTACTTC. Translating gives CASSSLDWGRETQYF.

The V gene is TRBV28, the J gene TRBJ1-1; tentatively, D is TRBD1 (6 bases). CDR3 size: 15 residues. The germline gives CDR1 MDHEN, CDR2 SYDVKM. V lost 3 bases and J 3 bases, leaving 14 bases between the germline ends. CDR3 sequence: CASSFLQGGDTEAFF. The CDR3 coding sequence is TGTGCCAGCAGTTTCCTACAGGGTGGCGACACTGAAGCTTTCTTT.